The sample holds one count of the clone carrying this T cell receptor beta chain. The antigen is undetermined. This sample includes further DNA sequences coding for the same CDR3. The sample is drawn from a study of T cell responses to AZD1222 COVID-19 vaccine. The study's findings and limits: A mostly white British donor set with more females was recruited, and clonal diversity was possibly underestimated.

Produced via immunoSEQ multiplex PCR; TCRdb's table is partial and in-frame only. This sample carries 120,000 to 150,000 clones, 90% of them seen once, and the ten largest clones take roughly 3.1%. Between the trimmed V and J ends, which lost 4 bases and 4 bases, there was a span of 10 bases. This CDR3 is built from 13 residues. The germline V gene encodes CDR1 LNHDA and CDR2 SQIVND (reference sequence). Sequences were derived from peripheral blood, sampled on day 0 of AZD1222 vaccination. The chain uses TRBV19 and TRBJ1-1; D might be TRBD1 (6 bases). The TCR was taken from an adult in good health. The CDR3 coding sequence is TGTGCCAGTAGTACACAGGGAGGCACTGAAGCTTTCTTT. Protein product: CASSTQGGTEAFF.